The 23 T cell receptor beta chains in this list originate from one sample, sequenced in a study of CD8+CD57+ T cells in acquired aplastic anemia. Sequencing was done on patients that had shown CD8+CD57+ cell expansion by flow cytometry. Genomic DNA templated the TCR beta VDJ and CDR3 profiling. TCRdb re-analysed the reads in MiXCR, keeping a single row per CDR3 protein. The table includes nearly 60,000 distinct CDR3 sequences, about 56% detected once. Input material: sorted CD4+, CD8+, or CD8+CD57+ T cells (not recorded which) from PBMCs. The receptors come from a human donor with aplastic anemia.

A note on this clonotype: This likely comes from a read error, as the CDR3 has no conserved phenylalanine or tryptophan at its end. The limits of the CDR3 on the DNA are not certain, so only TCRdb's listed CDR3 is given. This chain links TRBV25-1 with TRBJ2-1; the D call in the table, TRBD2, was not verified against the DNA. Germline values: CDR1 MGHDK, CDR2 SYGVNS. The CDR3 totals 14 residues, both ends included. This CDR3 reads CASSESASGGASAV.

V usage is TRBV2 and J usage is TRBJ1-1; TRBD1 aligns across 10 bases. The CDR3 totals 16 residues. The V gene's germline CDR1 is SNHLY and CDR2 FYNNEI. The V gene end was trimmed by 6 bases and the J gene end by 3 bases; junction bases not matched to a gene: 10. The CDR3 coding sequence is TGTGCCAGCAGGTTGACGACAGGGGGCGCGGACACTGAAGCTTTCTTT. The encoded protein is CASRLTTGGADTEAFF.

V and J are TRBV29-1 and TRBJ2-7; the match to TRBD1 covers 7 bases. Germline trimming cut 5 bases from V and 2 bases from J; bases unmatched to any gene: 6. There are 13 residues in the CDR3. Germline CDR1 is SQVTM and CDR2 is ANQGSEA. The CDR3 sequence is CSVRTGLTYEQYF. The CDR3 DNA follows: TGCAGCGTTAGGACAGGCCTCACCTACGAGCAGTACTTC.

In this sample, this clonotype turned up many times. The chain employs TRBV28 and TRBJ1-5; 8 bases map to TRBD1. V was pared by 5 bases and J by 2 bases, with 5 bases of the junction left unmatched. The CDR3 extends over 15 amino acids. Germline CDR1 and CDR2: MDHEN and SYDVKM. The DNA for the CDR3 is TGTGCCAGCAGTCTAAGACAGGGGCGCAATCAGCCCCAGCATTTT. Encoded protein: CASSLRQGRNQPQHF.

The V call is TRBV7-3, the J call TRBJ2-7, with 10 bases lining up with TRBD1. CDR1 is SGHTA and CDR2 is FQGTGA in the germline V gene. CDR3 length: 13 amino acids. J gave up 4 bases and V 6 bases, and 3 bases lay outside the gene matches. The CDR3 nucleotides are TGTGCCAGCAGGGAGGACAGGGGGTACGAGCAGTACTTC. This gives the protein CASREDRGYEQYF.

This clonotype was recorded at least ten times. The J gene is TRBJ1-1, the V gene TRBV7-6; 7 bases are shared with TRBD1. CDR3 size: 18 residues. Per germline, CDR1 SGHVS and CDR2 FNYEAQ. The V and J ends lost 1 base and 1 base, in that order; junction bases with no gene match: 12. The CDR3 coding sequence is TGTGCCAGCAGCTTAGAAAGGACAGGCCCCGGGGGGAACACTGAAGCTTTCTTT. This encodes CASSLERTGPGGNTEAFF. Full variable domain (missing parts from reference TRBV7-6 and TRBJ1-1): GAGVSQSPRYKVTKRGQDVALRCDPISGHVSLYWYRQALGQGPEFLTYFNYEAQQDKSGLPNDRFSAERPEGSISTLTIQRTEQRDSAMYRCASSLERTGPGGNTEAFFGQGTRLTVV.

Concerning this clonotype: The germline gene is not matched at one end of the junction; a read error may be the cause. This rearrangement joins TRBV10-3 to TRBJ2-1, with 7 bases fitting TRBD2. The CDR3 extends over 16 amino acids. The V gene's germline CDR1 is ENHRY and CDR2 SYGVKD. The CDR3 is CASSYTPRGDHNEQFF. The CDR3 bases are TGTGCCAGCAGTTACACCCCTCGGGGGGACCATAATGAGCAGTTCTTC.

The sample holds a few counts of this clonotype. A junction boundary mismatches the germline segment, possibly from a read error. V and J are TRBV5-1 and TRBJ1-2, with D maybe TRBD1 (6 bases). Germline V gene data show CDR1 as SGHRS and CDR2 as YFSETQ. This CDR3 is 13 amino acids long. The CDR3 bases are TGCGCCAGCAGCTTGGAACAGGGATATGGCTTCACCTTC. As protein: CASSLEQGYGFTF.

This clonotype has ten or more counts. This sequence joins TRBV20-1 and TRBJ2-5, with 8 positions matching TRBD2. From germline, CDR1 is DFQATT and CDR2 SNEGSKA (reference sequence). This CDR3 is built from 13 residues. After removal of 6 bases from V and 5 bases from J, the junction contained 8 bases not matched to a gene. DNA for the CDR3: TGCAGTGCCCCCACGGGGGGGAGGGAGACCCAGTACTTC. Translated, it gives CSAPTGGRETQYF.

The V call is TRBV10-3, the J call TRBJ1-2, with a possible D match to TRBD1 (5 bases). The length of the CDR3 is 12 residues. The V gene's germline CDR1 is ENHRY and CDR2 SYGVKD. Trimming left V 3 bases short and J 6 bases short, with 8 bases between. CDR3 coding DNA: TGTGCCATCAGTGAAAAGGGACATGGCTACACCTTC. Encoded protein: CAISEKGHGYTF.

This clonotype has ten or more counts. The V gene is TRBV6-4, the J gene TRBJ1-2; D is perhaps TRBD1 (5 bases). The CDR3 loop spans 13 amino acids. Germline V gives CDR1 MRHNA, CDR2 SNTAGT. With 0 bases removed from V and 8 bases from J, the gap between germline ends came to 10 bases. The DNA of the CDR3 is TGTGCCAGCAGTGACTCTGAGAGGGGAGGCTACACCTTC. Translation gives CASSDSERGGYTF.

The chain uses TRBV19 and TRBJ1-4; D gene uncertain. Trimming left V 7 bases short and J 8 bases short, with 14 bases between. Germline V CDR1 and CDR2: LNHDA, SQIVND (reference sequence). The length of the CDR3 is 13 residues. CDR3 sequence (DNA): TGTGCCAGTACCCTTTCGGGAGCCGAAAAACTGTTTTTT. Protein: CASTLSGAEKLFF. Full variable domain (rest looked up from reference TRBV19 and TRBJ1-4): DGGITQSPKYLFRKEGQNVTLSCEQNLNHDAMYWYRQDPGQGLRLIYYSQIVNDFQKGDIAEGYSVSREKKESFPLTVTSAQKNPTAFYLCASTLSGAEKLFFGSGTQLSVL.

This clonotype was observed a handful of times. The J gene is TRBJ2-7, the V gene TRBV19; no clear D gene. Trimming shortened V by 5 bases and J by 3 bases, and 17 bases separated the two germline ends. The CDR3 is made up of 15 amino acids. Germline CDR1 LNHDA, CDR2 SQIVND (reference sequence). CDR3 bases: TGTGCCAGTAGTCACGTCTCGTCAGCTAACTACGAGCAGTACTTC. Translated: CASSHVSSANYEQYF.

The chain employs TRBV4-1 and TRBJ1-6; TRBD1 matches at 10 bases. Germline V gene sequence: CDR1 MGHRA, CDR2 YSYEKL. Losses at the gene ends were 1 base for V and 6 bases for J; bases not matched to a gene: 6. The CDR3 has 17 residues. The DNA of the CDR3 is TGCGCCAGCAGCCAAGGTGACAGGGGGCCGTTTAATTCACCCCTCCACTTT. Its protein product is CASSQGDRGPFNSPLHF.

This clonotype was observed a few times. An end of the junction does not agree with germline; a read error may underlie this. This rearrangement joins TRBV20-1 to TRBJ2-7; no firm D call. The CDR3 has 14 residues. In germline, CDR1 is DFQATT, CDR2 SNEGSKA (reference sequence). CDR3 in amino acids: CRARDPAGSYEQYF. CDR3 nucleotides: TGCCGTGCTAGAGACCCCGCAGGTTCCTACGAGCAGTACTTC.

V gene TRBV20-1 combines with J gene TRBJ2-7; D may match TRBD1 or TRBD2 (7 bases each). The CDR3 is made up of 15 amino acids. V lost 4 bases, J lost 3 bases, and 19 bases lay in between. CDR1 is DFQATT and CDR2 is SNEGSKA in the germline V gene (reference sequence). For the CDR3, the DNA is TGCAGTGCTATGGGGGGGATGACAGGGCTCTACGAGCAGTACTTC. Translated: CSAMGGMTGLYEQYF.

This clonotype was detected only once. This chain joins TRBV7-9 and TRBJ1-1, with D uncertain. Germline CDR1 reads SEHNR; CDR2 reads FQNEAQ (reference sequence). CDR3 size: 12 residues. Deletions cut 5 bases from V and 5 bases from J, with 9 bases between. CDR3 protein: CASSPSLTEAFF. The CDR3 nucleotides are TGTGCCAGCAGCCCGAGTTTGACTGAAGCTTTCTTT.

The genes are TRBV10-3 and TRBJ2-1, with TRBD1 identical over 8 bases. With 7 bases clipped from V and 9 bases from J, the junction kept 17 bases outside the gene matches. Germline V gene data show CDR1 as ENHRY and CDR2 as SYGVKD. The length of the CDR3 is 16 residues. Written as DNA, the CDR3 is TGTGCCATCACTCCTGCGGACAGGGTAGTCGGGAGTGAGCAGTTCTTC. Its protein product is CAITPADRVVGSEQFF.

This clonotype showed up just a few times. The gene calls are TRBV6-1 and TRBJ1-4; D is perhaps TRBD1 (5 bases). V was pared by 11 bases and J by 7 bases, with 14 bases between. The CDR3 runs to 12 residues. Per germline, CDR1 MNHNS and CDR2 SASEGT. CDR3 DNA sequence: TGTGCCGCAGGGAGGGGAGGTGAAAAACTGTTTTTT. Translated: CAAGRGGEKLFF.

In DNA, the CDR3 is TGCAGCGCCGGGGGGGCCGCGTACAATGAGCAGTTCTTC. This encodes CSAGGAAYNEQFF. This sequence joins TRBV29-1 and TRBJ2-1, with 8 bases aligning to TRBD2. CDR1 and CDR2 from the germline V gene are SQVTM and ANQGSEA. The junction had 6 bases not matched to a gene; V was cut back by 7 bases and J by 4 bases. This CDR3 is built from 13 residues.

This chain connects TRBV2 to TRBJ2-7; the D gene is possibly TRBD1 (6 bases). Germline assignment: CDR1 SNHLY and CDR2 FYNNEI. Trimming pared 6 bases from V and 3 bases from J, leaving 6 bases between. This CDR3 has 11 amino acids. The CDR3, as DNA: TGTGCCAGCAGGGGACACTACGAGCAGTACTTC. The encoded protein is CASRGHYEQYF.

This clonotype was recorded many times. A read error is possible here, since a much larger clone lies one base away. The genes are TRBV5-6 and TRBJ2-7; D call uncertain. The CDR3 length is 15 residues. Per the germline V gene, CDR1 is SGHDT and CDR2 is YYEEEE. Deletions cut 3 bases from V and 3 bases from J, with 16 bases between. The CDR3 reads CASSSGVKGLYEQYF. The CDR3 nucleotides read TGTGCCAGCAGCTCTGGCGTTAAGGGCCTCTACGAGCAGTACTTC.

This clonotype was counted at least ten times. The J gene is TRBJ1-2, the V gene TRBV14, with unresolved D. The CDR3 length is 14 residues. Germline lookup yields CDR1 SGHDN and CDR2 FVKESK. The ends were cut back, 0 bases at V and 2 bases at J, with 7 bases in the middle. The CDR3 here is CASSQEQLNYGYTF. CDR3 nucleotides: TGTGCCAGCAGCCAAGAACAGCTCAACTATGGCTACACCTTC.